This TCR beta chain was identified in a study of blood T cells in healthy people across ages. Next came a second PCR, run for 7 to 11 cycles, which used a sample-barcoded 5' primer along with a J-beta primer mix. TCRdb fed the 5' RACE reads into MiXCR, producing one record per CDR3 protein. The sample holds roughly 800,000 distinct CDR3 sequences, around 24% seen once. V was pared by 0 bases and J by 12 bases, with 14 bases between. There are 13 residues in the CDR3. Concerning this clonotype: Its antigen is unknown.

Study-level findings and limits: PBMCs went unsorted, and a conclusive naive versus antigen-experienced comparison was therefore prevented.

These data were also filed under a second study, of T cells of mothers and their children.

The chain carries TRBV12-3 or TRBV12-4 and TRBJ1-2; D is uncertain. This sequence originates from a boy under 18 in good health. Sample: blood. This CDR3 is CASSLAQGPPHTF. DNA for the CDR3: TGTGCCAGCAGTTTAGCGCAAGGGCCCCCCCACACCTTC.